The present entry profiles one T cell receptor (beta chain) with its context. Its cognate antigen has yet to be identified. Base quality data are lacking; no much larger clone is found one base away. Spanning cysteine to phenylalanine, the CDR3 consists of 18 amino acids. Only CDR3 DNA remains: 54 bases, in frame from the first base. Reading the label with the study, this specimen's time point is: baseline before oral tofacitinib. From alopecia areata patients, peripheral blood was collected along with lesional scalp punch biopsies. PBMCs were isolated by density centrifugation and stained for CD3, CD4 and CD8, and CD4+ and CD8+ T cells were sorted on a FACSAria. This sample was included in a study of CD8+ T cells in alopecia areata (dated by TCRdb to the late 2010s). At the level of the whole study: The treated patients, all with moderate-to-severe alopecia areata, were enrolled in an open-label pilot trial of oral tofacitinib given at 5 to 10 mg twice daily. RNA came from the PAXgene miRNA kit for fixed scalp, the miRNeasy kit for PBMCs, and the RNeasy kit for mouse skin. TCRbeta CDR3 regions were amplified by immunoSEQ multiplex PCR with 35 Vbeta forward and 13 Jbeta reverse primers. Patients received tofacitinib for 6 to 18 months and were then followed off drug for 6 months to check for delayed response and recurrence. Patients on tofacitinib were biopsied at baseline and after 4 and 24 weeks of treatment, and several of the patients also had a later scalp biopsy. Clonality in the scalp was compared among normal scalp (n=4), patchy alopecia areata scalp (n=8), and alopecia totalis/universalis scalp (n=8). In humans, TCRbeta sequencing was performed on scalp tissue and on sorted CD4+ and CD8+ peripheral blood T cells from healthy controls and from patients with patchy or totalis/universalis alopecia areata. High-throughput TCRbeta sequencing was used to examine T cell clonal expansion in alopecia areata in both the C3H/HeJ mouse model and human patients. General study outcomes and caveats: Compared with normal scalp, lesional scalp had higher clonality and more expanded CD8+ clones, particularly in alopecia totalis/universalis, a pattern that suggests antigenic drive. Shared TCR sequences between patients were less evident than in mice, which may be partly attributable to HLA diversity in the patient population. Unlike mouse skin, where gammadelta T cells dominate, normal human skin contains resident alphabeta T cells that get sequenced too, which complicates analysis of the scalp TCR repertoire.

Library preparation employed the immunoSEQ multiplex PCR assay. RNA was extracted from all samples and reverse transcribed into cDNA as template for TCR sequencing. SuperScript III was used for first-strand cDNA synthesis, primed with a 2:1 mix of oligo-dT and random hexamers. A synthetic immune receptor repertoire was used to gauge amplification bias, and whatever bias remained was removed computationally. The source study handled its data this way. Raw reads were preprocessed to remove errors, and CDR3 was defined according to IMGT conventions as the region from the conserved cysteine to phenylalanine. To get clonality, Shannon entropy was normalized by log2 of the number of productive unique TCRs and the result was subtracted from 1. Scalp TCRbeta sequences were cross-referenced with sorted blood CD4 and CD8 repertoires so that the CD4 or CD8 identity of scalp clones could be inferred. TCRdb took over this immuneACCESS table, retaining in-frame rearrangements with V and J assigned. Such tables are incomplete; in checked studies, under half of the missing clones stem from an unresolved V gene, and the remainder is unexplained. V, J and clone size are taken as reported in that table, and D and trimming were inferred from the DNA itself. The sample yields 100,000 to 150,000 clones; around 50% were counted once. The ten largest account for less than 5.5% of the sample.

This sample comprised CD4+ T cells sorted from blood, obtained at week 0. This TCR was recovered from a human donor with alopecia areata. The chain joins TRBV21-1 to TRBJ1-1; the table calls TRBD1, which could not be checked here. TRBV21-1 constitutes a pseudogene. Here is the DNA: TGTGCCAGCAGCAACCACGACAGGGGCGGTTTTCTGAACACTGAAGCTTTCTTT. This encodes CASSNHDRGGFLNTEAFF.